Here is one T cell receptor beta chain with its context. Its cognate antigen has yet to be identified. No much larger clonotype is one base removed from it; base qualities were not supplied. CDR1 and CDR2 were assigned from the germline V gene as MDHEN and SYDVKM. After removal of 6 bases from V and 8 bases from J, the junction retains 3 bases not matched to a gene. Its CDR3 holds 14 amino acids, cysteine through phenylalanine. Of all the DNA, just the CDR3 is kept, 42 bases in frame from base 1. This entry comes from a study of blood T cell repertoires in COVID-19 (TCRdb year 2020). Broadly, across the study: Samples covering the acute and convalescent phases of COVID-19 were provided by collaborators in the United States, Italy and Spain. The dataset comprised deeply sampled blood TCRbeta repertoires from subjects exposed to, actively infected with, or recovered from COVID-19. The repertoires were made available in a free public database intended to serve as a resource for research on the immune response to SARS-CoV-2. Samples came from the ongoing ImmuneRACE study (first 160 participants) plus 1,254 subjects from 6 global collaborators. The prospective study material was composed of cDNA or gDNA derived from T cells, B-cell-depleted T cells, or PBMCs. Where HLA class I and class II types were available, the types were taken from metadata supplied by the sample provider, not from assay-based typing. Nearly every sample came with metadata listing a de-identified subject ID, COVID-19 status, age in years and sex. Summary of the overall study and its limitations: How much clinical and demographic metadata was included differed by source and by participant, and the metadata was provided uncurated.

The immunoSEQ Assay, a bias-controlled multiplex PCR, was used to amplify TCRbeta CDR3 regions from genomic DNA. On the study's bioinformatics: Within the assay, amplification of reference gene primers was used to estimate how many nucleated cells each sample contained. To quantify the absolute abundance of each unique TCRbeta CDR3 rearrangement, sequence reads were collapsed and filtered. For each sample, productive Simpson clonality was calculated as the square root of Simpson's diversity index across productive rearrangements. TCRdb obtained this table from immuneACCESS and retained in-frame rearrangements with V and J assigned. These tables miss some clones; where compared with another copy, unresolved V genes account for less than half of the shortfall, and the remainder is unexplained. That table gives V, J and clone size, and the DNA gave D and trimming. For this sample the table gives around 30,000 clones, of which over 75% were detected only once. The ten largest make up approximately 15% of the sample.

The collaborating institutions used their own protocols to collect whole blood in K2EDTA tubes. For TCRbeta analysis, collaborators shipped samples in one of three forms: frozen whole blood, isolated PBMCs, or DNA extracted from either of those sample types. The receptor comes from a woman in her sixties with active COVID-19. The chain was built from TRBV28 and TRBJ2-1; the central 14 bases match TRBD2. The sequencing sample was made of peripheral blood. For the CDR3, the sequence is CASRTSGRVHEQFF. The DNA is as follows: TGTGCCAGCAGGACTAGCGGGAGGGTACATGAGCAGTTCTTC. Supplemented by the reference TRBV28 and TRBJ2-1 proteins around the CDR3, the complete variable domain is DVKVTQSSRYLVKRTGEKVFLECVQDMDHENMFWYRQDPGLGLRLIYFSYDVKMKEKGDIPEGYSVSREKKERFSLILESASTNQTSMYLCASRTSGRVHEQFFGPGTRLTVL.